One and the same sample provided the 3 T cell receptor beta chains below, sequenced in a study of T cell responses to AZD1222 COVID-19 vaccine. The data were produced by immunoSEQ multiplex PCR, yet TCRdb's version contains in-frame clones alone and is incomplete. The profile shows about 110,000 clones, just over 85% of them singletons. The source material was peripheral blood, sampled on day 0 of AZD1222 vaccination. Receptors were obtained from an adult in good health.

The V call is TRBV18, the J call TRBJ1-1, with D unresolved. CDR3 size: 13 residues. Germline CDR1 reads KGHSH; CDR2 reads LQKENI. V shed 3 bases and J shed 5 bases, with 10 bases lying between them. Here the CDR3 reads CASSPPWRTEAFF. The CDR3 DNA sequence: TGTGCCAGCTCACCGCCCTGGCGGACTGAAGCTTTCTTT. The variable domain in full, completed from reference TRBV18 and TRBJ1-1, reads NAGVMQNPRHLVRRRGQEARLRCSPMKGHSHVYWYRQLPEEGLKFMVYLQKENIIDESGMPKERFSAEFPKEGPSILRIQQVVRGDSAAYFCASSPPWRTEAFFGQGTRLTVV.

This rearrangement joins TRBV11-3 to TRBJ2-5; 9 bases line up with TRBD1. This CDR3 comprises 16 residues. Per the germline V gene, CDR1 is SGHNT and CDR2 is YENEEA. Losses at the gene ends were 3 bases for V and 3 bases for J; bases not matched to a gene: 8. This CDR3 reads CASSFNDRGREETQYF. The CDR3 bases are TGTGCCAGCAGCTTCAACGACAGGGGGAGAGAAGAGACCCAGTACTTC.

The chain combines TRBV28 with TRBJ2-7; 9 bases line up with TRBD2. This CDR3 region has 17 residues. After removal of 4 bases from V and 1 base from J, the junction contained 11 bases not matched to a gene. The germline V gene has CDR1 MDHEN and CDR2 SYDVKM. The CDR3 spells CASSSQDGAGGSYEQYF. CDR3 nucleotide sequence: TGTGCCAGCAGTTCCCAGGACGGTGCGGGGGGGTCCTACGAGCAGTACTTC.